One sample yielded the 8 T cell receptor beta chains listed below, sequenced in a study of beta chain features in type 1 diabetes. Investigators reverse transcribed all isolated RNA, so they sequenced expressed TCRB transcripts. Only in-frame clones appear in the TCRdb table, and some are missing; sequencing was by immunoSEQ multiplex PCR. Among a few hundred thousand clones listed, 10% to 15% were seen once. Sequenced input: naive CD4+ T cells from blood. Every receptor here comes from a man between 18 and 29 years old in good health.

The chain combines TRBV27 with TRBJ2-7, with TRBD1 matching 8 bases. This CDR3 spans 18 amino acids. In germline, CDR1 is MNHEY, CDR2 SMNVEV (reference sequence). The trim removed 6 bases at V and 2 bases at J, leaving 18 bases unmatched. CDR3 DNA sequence: TGTGCCAGCAGACGTGAACTTTCCTCCGGGACAGGACCCTACGAGCAGTACTTC. Its translation: CASRRELSSGTGPYEQYF.

The rearrangement joins TRBV6-5 to TRBJ1-2; the match to TRBD1 covers 8 bases. The CDR3 spans 15 residues. After removal of 0 bases from V and 3 bases from J, the junction contained 3 bases not matched to a gene. The germline V gene has CDR1 MNHEY and CDR2 SVGAGI. CDR3 residues: CASSYSGTGYYGYTF. The CDR3 DNA sequence: TGTGCCAGCAGTTACTCGGGGACAGGATACTATGGCTACACCTTC.

This clone turned up a few times. The rearrangement uses TRBV7-3 and TRBJ1-1; 10 positions agree with TRBD1. The germline V gene has CDR1 SGHTA and CDR2 FQGTGA. The CDR3 consists of 14 residues. Trimming took 5 bases from V and 6 from J; bases not matched to a gene: 6. CDR3 sequence: CASSTTGGKAEAFF. CDR3 nucleotides: TGTGCCAGCAGCACGACAGGGGGCAAGGCTGAAGCTTTCTTT.

This clone was seen a handful of times. The same CDR3 can be traced to other DNA sequences in this sample. This chain uses TRBV18 with TRBJ1-1; D not certain. The CDR3 sequence is 13 residues long. V was clipped by 2 bases and J by 0 bases, with 4 bases between them. The germline CDR1 and CDR2 sequences are KGHSH and LQKENI. CDR3 sequence reads: CASSPAVNTEAFF. In DNA, the CDR3 is TGTGCCAGCTCACCAGCAGTGAACACTGAAGCTTTCTTT.

The chain carries TRBV30 and TRBJ2-7; D is uncertain. This CDR3 has 11 amino acids. Germline CDR1 GTSNPN, CDR2 SVGIG (reference sequence). V was trimmed by 3 bases and J by 4 bases, leaving 7 bases between them. The CDR3 nucleotides read TGTGCCTGGAGCGAAACATACGAGCAGTACTTC. It codes for CAWSETYEQYF.

On this clone: Other nucleotide sequences in the sample specify the same CDR3. The V call is TRBV30, the J call TRBJ1-2; maybe TRBD1 (5 bases). V was cut by 4 bases and J by 2 bases, with 8 bases left in between. Germline loops: CDR1 GTSNPN, CDR2 SVGIG (reference sequence). There are 12 residues in the CDR3. The CDR3 DNA reads as TGTGCCTGGACCGCAGGGAACTATGGCTACACCTTC. This encodes CAWTAGNYGYTF. The complete variable domain, with remaining parts taken from reference TRBV30 and TRBJ1-2, reads SQTIHQWPATLVQPVGSPLSLECTVEGTSNPNLYWYRQAAGRGLQLLFYSVGIGQISSEVPQNLSASRPQDRQFILSSKKLLLSDSGFYLCAWTAGNYGYTFGSGTRLTVV.

This clone was seen many times. This chain links TRBV4-3 with TRBJ1-1; D is unresolved. Trimming shortened V by 0 bases and J by 10 bases, and 12 bases separated the two germline ends. The CDR3 loop spans 13 amino acids. Germline CDR1 and CDR2: LGHNA and YSLEER. CDR3 region: CASSQDVLSGAFF. CDR3 DNA: TGCGCCAGCAGCCAAGATGTCCTTAGTGGAGCTTTCTTT.

This clone was observed a few times. The CDR3 loop reads CASSQPGQGNQPQHF. CDR3 DNA: TGCGCCAGCAGCCAACCCGGACAGGGCAATCAGCCCCAGCATTTT. The chain has TRBV4-1 and TRBJ1-5, with 7 bases fitting TRBD1. Losses at the gene ends were 2 bases for V and 2 bases for J; bases not matched to a gene: 3. This CDR3 contains 15 residues. Germline V lookup: CDR1 MGHRA, CDR2 YSYEKL.